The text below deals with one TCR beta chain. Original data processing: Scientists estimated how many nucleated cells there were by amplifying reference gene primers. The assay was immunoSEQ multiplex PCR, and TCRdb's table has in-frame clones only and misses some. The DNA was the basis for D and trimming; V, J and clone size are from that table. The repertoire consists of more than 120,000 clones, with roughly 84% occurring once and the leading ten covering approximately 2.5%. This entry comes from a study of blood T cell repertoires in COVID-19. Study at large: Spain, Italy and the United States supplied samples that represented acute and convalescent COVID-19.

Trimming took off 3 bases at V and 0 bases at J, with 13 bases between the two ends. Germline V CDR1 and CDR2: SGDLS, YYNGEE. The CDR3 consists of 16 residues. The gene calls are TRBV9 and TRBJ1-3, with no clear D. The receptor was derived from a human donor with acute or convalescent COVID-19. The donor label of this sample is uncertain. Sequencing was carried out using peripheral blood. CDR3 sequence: CASSAFDLSSGNTIYF. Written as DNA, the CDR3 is TGTGCCAGCAGCGCTTTCGATCTAAGCTCTGGAAACACCATATATTTT.